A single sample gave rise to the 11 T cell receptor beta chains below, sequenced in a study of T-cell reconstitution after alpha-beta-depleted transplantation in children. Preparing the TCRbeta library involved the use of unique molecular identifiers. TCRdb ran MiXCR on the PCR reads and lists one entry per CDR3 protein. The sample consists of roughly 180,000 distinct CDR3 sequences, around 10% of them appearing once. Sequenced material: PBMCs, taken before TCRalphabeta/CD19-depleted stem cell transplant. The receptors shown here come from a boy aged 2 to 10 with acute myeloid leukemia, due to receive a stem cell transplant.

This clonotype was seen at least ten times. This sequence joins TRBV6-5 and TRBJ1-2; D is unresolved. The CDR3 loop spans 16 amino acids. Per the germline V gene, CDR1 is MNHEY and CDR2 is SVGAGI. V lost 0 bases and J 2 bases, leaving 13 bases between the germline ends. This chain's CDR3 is CASSYSQSVWNYGYTF. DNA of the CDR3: TGTGCCAGCAGTTACTCCCAATCCGTATGGAACTATGGCTACACCTTC.

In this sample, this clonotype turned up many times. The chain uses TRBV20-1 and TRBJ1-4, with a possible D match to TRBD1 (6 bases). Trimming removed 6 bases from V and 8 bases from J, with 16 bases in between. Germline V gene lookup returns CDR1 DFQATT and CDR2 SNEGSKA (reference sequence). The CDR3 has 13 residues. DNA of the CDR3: TGCAGTGCGAAAGTAACAGGGCCCGAAAAACTGTTTTTT. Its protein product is CSAKVTGPEKLFF.

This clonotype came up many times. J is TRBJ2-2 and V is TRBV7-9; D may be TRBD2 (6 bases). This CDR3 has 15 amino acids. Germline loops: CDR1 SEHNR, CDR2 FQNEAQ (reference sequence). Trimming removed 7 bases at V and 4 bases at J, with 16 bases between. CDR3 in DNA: TGTGCCAGCAACGATAGGGACTCTCCCACCGGGGAGCTGTTTTTT. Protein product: CASNDRDSPTGELFF.

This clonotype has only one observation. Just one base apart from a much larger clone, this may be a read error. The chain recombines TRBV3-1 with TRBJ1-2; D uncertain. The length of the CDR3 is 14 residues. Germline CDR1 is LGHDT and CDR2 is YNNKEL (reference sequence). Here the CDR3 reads CASSQDDTNYGCTF. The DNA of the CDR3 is TGTGCCAGCAGCCAAGATGATACTAACTATGGCTGCACCTTC.

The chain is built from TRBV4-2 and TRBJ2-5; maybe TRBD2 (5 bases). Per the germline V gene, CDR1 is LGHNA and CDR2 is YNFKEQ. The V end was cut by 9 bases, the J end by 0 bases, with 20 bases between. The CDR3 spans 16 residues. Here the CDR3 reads CARGPGLTSYQETQYF. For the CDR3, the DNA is TGTGCCAGGGGCCCCGGACTGACCTCCTACCAAGAGACCCAGTACTTC.

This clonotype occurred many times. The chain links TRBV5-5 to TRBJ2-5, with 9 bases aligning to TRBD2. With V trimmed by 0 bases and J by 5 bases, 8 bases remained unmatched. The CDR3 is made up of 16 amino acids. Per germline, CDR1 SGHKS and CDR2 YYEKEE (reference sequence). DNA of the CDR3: TGTGCCAGCAGCTTGGCATCGGCGGGGGGGCAGGAGACCCAGTACTTC. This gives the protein CASSLASAGGQETQYF.

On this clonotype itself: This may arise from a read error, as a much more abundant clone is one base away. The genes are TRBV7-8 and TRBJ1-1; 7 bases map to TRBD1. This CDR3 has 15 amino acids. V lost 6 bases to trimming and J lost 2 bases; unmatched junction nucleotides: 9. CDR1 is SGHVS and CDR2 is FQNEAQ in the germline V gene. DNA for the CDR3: TGTGCCAGCAGACCAGAGGGGGCCACAAACACTGAAGCTTTCTTT. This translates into CASRPEGATNTEAFF.

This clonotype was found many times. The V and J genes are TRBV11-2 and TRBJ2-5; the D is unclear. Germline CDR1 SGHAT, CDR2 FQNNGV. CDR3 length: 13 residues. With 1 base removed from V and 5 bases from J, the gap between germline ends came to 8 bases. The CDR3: CASSLVGVETQYF. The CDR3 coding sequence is TGTGCCAGCAGCTTAGTTGGTGTGGAGACCCAGTACTTC. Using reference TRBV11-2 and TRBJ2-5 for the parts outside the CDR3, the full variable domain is EAGVAQSPRYKIIEKRQSVAFWCNPISGHATLYWYQQILGQGPKLLIQFQNNGVVDDSQLPKDRFSAERLKGVDSTLKIQPAKLEDSAVYLCASSLVGVETQYFGPGTRLLVL.

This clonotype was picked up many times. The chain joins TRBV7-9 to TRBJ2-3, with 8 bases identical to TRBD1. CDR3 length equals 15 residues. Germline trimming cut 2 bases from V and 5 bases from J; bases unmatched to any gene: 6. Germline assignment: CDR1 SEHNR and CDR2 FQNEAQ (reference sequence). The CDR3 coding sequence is TGTGCCAGCAGCTTACAGGGGGCGCAAAAAGATACGCAGTATTTT. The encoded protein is CASSLQGAQKDTQYF.

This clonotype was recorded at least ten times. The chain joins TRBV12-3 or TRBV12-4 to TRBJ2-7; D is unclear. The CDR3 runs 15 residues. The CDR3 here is CASRLGIRRLYEQYV. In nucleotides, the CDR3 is TGTGCCAGCAGATTAGGTATACGGAGACTTTACGAGCAGTACGTC.

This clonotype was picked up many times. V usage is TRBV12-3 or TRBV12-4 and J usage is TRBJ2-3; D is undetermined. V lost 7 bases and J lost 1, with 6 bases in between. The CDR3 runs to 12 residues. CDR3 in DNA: TGTGCCAGCACCCGGGGCACAGATACGCAGTATTTT. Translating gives CASTRGTDTQYF.